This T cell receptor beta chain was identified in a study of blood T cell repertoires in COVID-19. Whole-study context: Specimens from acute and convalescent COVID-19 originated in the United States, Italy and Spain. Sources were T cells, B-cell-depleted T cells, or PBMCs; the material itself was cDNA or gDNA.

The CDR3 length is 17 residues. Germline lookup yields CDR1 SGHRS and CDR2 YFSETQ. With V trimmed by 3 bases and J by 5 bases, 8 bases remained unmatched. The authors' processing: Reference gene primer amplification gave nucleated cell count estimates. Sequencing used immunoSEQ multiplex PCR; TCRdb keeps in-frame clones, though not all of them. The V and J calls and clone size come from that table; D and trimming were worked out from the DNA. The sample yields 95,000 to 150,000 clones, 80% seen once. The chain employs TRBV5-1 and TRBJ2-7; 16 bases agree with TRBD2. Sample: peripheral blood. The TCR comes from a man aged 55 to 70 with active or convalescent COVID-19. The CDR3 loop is CASSSGLAGGPTDEQYF. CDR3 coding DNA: TGCGCCAGCAGCTCGGGACTAGCGGGAGGGCCGACCGACGAGCAGTACTTC. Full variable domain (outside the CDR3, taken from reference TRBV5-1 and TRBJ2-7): KAGVTQTPRYLIKTRGQQVTLSCSPISGHRSVSWYQQTPGQGLQFLFEYFSETQRNKGNFPGRFSGRQFSNSRSEMNVSTLELGDSALYLCASSSGLAGGPTDEQYFGPGTRLTVT.